This T cell receptor (beta chain) was retrieved from a study of regulatory T cells in long-lasting Graves disease. Whole-study results and caveats: Whereas about a thousand public clonotypes were shared by new patients, persistent patients shared more, at a few thousand. Persistent disease was associated with favored TRBV28 usage and with favored use of TRBJ1-2 and TRBJ2-5.

This clonotype occurred many times. Its antigen is as yet unknown. Researchers made TCR beta libraries by using iRepertoire HTBI primers and running Arm-PCR on CDR3 regions. TCRdb called the multiplex PCR reads again in MiXCR, with one record for every CDR3 protein. The sample holds 300,000 to 400,000 distinct CDR3 sequences, 15% to 20% seen once. Time point here: newly diagnosed GD, antithyroid drugs for less than 3 months. PBMC-extracted RNA yielded the TCR library. Germline V gene sequence: CDR1 MDHEN, CDR2 SYDVKM. V lost 6 bases to trimming and J lost 3 bases; unmatched junction nucleotides: 8. This CDR3 spans 14 amino acids. These same data were also listed under a study on T cells in Graves' hyperthyroidism and ophthalmopathy.

This TCR was recovered from a middle-aged man with Graves disease. The rearrangement joins TRBV28 to TRBJ2-7; TRBD2 matches 7 bases. The sample consisted of peripheral blood mononuclear cells (PBMCs), taken at new diagnosis, from a patient treated with antithyroid drugs. The CDR3 bases are TGTGCCAGCAGCAGAGTCGGGGGGTTCTACGAGCAGTACTTC. Amino acids: CASSRVGGFYEQYF.